This T cell receptor (beta chain) was recorded in a study of blood T cell repertoires in COVID-19. Germline assignment: CDR1 SGDLS and CDR2 YYNGEE. V was clipped by 0 bases and J by 4 bases, with 23 bases between them. CDR3 length: 18 residues. Here immunoSEQ multiplex PCR was the method, and the copy in TCRdb shows in-frame clones only, minus some. The sample consists of about 38,000 clones, roughly 94% of them appearing once. The specimen sequenced was peripheral blood. The TCR originated in a human donor with active COVID-19. The donor label of this sample is uncertain. The chain recombines TRBV9 with TRBJ2-7; D possibly corresponds to TRBD2 (6 bases). For the CDR3, the DNA is TGTGCCAGCAGCGTAGACGATTCTCCCGGGACTCGAGATTACGAGCAGTACTTC. Amino acids: CASSVDDSPGTRDYEQYF.